The TCR beta chain described here comes from a study of blood T cells in healthy people across ages. Study-level information: Template switching retrieved approximately one barcoded beta molecule for each two T cells.

Sample-barcoded 5' priming and a J-beta primer mix drove a second PCR of 7 to 11 cycles. TCRdb redid the calling of the 5' RACE reads with MiXCR, one entry per CDR3 protein. The sample holds around 1,000,000 distinct CDR3 sequences; roughly two fifths are singletons and the top ten take about an eighth. Healthy Russian Caucasian donors spanned ages about 6 to 90 years. The CDR3 runs 19 residues. The V gene's germline CDR1 is SGDLS and CDR2 YYNGEE. The source is a man between 18 and 29 years old in good health. The specimen was blood. The rearrangement uses TRBV9 and TRBJ2-7; 13 positions agree with TRBD2. The J call is uncertain, as TRBJ2-5 better fits the DNA end. CDR3 sequence: CASSLGTSGDGLVRGTQYF. The CDR3 DNA is TGTGCCAGCAGCCTAGGGACTAGCGGGGACGGGCTTGTGCGAGGGACCCAGTACTTC.